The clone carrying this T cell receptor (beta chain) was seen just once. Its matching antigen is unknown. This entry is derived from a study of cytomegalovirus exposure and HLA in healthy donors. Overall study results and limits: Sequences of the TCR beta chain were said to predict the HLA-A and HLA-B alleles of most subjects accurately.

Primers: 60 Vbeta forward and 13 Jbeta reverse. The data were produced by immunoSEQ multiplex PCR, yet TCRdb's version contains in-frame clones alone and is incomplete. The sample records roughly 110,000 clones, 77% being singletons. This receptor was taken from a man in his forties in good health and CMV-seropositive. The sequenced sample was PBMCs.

CDR3 in amino acids: CASSHTGFCIWGQYF. As DNA, the CDR3 is TGTGCCAGCAGCCACACAGGGTTTTGCATCTGGGGACAGTACTTC. The V gene is TRBV7-3, the J gene TRBJ2-7; D possibly corresponds to TRBD1 (6 bases). The germline V and J ends were trimmed by 5 bases and 10 bases, with 24 bases remaining between them. The CDR3 length is 15 residues. Germline CDR1 reads SGHTA; CDR2 reads FQGTGA.